This T cell receptor beta chain was recorded in a study of blood T cell repertoires in COVID-19 (dated by TCRdb to 2019 to 2021). General notes on the study: Collaborator samples came from the United States, Italy and Spain and covered acute and convalescent phases of COVID-19. The prospective study material was composed of cDNA or gDNA derived from T cells, B-cell-depleted T cells, or PBMCs. Subjects who had been exposed to COVID-19, were actively infected with it, or had recovered from it provided the deeply sampled blood TCRbeta repertoires that made up the dataset. The repertoires were released in a freely available public database meant as a resource for research on the immune response to SARS-CoV-2. The samples were drawn from the first 160 participants of the ongoing ImmuneRACE study and from 1,254 subjects provided by 6 global collaborators. Nearly every sample came with metadata listing a de-identified subject ID, COVID-19 status, age in years and sex. HLA class I and class II types, where available, came from metadata supplied by the sample provider rather than from assay-based typing.

TCRbeta CDR3 regions were amplified from genomic DNA using the immunoSEQ Assay, a bias-controlled multiplex PCR. The original pipeline was this. The number of nucleated cells in each sample was estimated from the amplification of reference gene primers within the assay. Sequence reads were collapsed and filtered to measure the absolute abundance of every unique TCRbeta CDR3 rearrangement. For each sample, productive Simpson clonality was calculated by taking the square root of Simpson's diversity index across productive rearrangements. Held by TCRdb, this immuneACCESS table contains in-frame sequences only and omits some clones. Under half of the omission traces to an unresolved V gene where checked; the cause of the rest is unknown. V and J calls and clone size are given by that table; D and trimming were obtained from the DNA. In all, the sample holds approximately 71,000 clones, and roughly 82% of those were seen once. The ten top clones hold around 13% of the sample.

Including cysteine and phenylalanine, the CDR3 has 13 amino acids. Only the CDR3 DNA stays, 39 bases, in frame from base 1. Clipping removes 4 bases from V and 16 bases from J, with 11 as the unmatched junction base count. The germline V gene encodes CDR1 SGHNT and CDR2 YYREEE (reference sequence). In regard to this clone: Its binding antigen is unknown. No much larger clonotype is one base removed from it; base qualities were not supplied.

General study outcomes and caveats: Clinical and demographic metadata were provided uncurated, with the amount varying by source and participant.

Whole blood was collected in K2EDTA tubes by collaborating institutions according to the institutions' own protocols. For TCRbeta analysis, collaborators shipped samples as frozen whole blood, isolated PBMCs, or DNA extracted from either of those sample types. Source material: peripheral blood. This receptor was taken from a woman at least 80 years old with acute or convalescent COVID-19. The chain is assembled from TRBV5-4 and TRBJ2-4; 10 bases in between match TRBD1. Here is the DNA: TGTGCCAGCAGCACGGACAGGGGGGTCACGGAATACTTC. Its amino acids are CASSTDRGVTEYF.